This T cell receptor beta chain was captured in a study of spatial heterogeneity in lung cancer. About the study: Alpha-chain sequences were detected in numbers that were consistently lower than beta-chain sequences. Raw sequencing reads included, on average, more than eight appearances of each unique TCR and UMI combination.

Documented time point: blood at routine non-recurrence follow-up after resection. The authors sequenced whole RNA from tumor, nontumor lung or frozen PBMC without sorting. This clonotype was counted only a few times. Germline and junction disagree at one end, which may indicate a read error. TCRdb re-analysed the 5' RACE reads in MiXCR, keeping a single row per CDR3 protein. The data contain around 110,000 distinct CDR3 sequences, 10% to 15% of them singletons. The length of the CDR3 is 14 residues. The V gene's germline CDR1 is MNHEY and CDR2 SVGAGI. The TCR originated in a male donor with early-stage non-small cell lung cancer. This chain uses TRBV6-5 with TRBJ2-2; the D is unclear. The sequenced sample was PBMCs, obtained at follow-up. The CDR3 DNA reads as TGTGCCAGCAGTTACAGGCCCAACATCGGGGAGCTGTTTTTT. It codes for CASSYRPNIGELFF.